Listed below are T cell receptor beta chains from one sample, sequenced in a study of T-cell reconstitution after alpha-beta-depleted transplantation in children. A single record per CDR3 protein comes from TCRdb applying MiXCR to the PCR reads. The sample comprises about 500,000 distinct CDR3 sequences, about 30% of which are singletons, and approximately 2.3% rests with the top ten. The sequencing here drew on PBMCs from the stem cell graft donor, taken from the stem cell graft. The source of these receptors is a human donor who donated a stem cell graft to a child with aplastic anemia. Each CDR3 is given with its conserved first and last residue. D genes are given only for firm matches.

CDR3: CATSTMLRDNYGYTF
length: 15
V: TRBV15
D: -

CDR3: CASSYVQPKYSNQPQHF
length: 17
V: TRBV6-5
D: -

CDR3: CSVNAGGSGNTIYF
length: 14
V: TRBV29-1
D: TRBD1

CDR3: CASSPRMGAGMAFF
length: 14
V: TRBV4-3
D: -

CDR3: CASRREYGTDTQYF
length: 14
V: TRBV27
D: -

CDR3: CASSLAGTGLGEALHF
length: 16
V: TRBV7-2
D: TRBD1

CDR3: CASSPPKGGSYEQYF
length: 15
V: TRBV7-2
D: TRBD2

CDR3: CASSELAGGVGELFF
length: 15
V: TRBV10-1
D: TRBD2

CDR3: CASSEGSFFSDTQYF
length: 15
V: TRBV6-4
D: -

CDR3: CASSDGTGKTEAFF
length: 14
V: TRBV5-1
D: TRBD1

CDR3: CASSYLAGRSVGTDTQYF
length: 18
V: TRBV6-2/TRBV6-3
D: TRBD2

CDR3: CASSQEEGQETQYF
length: 14
V: TRBV4-3
D: -

CDR3: CASSSTSLRGFAYNEQFF
length: 18
V: TRBV6-2/TRBV6-3
D: -

CDR3: CASSLVGGLGGRTNEQFF
length: 18
V: TRBV7-6
D: -

CDR3: CASSYIGASGSNEQFF
length: 16
V: TRBV6-2/TRBV6-3
D: TRBD2

CDR3: CASSEARRGPGELFF
length: 15
V: TRBV6-1
D: -

CDR3: CASSPGTARETQYF
length: 14
V: TRBV3-1
D: -

CDR3: CASSQARDLNTEAFF
length: 15
V: TRBV4-3
D: -

CDR3: CSARRNRGMNQPQHF
length: 15
V: TRBV20-1
D: TRBD1

CDR3: CASSSLRALPYEQYF
length: 15
V: TRBV7-2
D: -

CDR3: CSAWDEGRDTEAFF
length: 14
V: TRBV29-1
D: -

CDR3: CASSSPLARDTQYF
length: 14
V: TRBV7-2
D: -

CDR3: CASSQGWDFPGGYTF
length: 15
V: TRBV4-3
D: -

CDR3: CSPWGLANTGELFF
length: 14
V: TRBV20-1
D: TRBD2

CDR3: CASSWKQKTYGYTF
length: 14
V: TRBV19
D: -

CDR3: CSARDPYPGFSSGANVLTF
length: 19
V: TRBV20-1
D: -

CDR3: CASSLNRDSLHF
length: 12
V: TRBV5-1
D: -

CDR3: CASSLGTSGGQTYEQYF
length: 17
V: TRBV7-9
D: TRBD2

CDR3: CSARDAASPYGYTF
length: 14
V: TRBV20-1
D: -

CDR3: CASSQDTTSGSPSYEQYF
length: 18
V: TRBV4-3
D: TRBD2

CDR3: CASTITPTGVLNTEAFF
length: 17
V: TRBV5-1
D: TRBD1

CDR3: CASSQGGGGNYEQYF
length: 15
V: TRBV9
D: -

CDR3: CASSRDQAYEQYF
length: 13
V: TRBV12-3/TRBV12-4
D: -

CDR3: CSARDPNRYEQYF
length: 13
V: TRBV20-1
D: -

CDR3: CASSVVLSGEGTQYF
length: 15
V: TRBV9
D: TRBD2

CDR3: CSARDMGGPSGELFF
length: 15
V: TRBV20-1
D: TRBD2

CDR3: CASSERFGSPGPRGNQPQHF
length: 20
V: TRBV6-1
D: -

CDR3: CASSLDWDLRYNEQFF
length: 16
V: TRBV5-5
D: -

CDR3: CASSPHLGAGTGATEAFF
length: 18
V: TRBV11-1
D: TRBD1

CDR3: CSVELVRTQYF
length: 11
V: TRBV29-1
D: -